This T cell receptor beta chain came from a study of blood T cell repertoires in COVID-19. Study context: Acute and convalescent COVID-19 samples came from the United States, Italy and Spain. Sources were T cells, B-cell-depleted T cells, or PBMCs; the material itself was cDNA or gDNA.

Original analysis: Nucleated cell number was recorded as an estimate derived from reference gene primer amplification. Assay used: immunoSEQ multiplex PCR; TCRdb lists only in-frame clones, some missing. V and J calls plus clone size are reproduced from that table; the DNA served to infer D and trimming. The repertoire holds approximately 300,000 clones, with approximately 89% as singletons. This CDR3 has 14 residues. The germline V gene has CDR1 SGHRS and CDR2 YFSETQ. After removal of 3 bases from V and 6 bases from J, the junction contained 7 bases not matched to a gene. Seattle's enrolled individuals joined amid active infection and were then monitored longitudinally.

The chain carries TRBV5-1 and TRBJ1-2, with 8 positions matching TRBD1. The receptor was derived from a woman younger than 45 with COVID-19, enrolled during active disease. The sequenced material came from peripheral blood. CDR3 DNA: TGCGCCAGCAGCTCGCAGGGGGCGCCGGATGGCTACACCTTC. Translating gives CASSSQGAPDGYTF.